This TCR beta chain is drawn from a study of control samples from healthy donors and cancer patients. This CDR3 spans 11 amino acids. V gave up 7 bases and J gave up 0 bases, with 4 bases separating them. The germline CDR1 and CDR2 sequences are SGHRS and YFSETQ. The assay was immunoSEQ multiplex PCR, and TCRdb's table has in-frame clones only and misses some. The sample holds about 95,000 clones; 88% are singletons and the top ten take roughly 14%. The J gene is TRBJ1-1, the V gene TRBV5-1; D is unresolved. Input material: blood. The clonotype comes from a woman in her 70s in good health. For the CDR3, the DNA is TGCGCCAGCCGGTTGAACACTGAAGCTTTCTTT. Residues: CASRLNTEAFF.